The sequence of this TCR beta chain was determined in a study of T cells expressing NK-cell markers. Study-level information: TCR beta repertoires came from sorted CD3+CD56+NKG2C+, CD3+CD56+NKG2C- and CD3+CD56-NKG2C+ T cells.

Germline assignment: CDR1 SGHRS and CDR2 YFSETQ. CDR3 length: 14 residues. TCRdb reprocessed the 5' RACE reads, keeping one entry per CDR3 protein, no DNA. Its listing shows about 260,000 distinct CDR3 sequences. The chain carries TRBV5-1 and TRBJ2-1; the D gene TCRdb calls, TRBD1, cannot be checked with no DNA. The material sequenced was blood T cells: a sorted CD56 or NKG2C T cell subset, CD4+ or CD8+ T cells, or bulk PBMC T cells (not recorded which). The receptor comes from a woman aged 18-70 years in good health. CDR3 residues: CASSQRRDRGEQFF. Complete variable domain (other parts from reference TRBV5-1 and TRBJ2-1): KAGVTQTPRYLIKTRGQQVTLSCSPISGHRSVSWYQQTPGQGLQFLFEYFSETQRNKGNFPGRFSGRQFSNSRSEMNVSTLELGDSALYLCASSQRRDRGEQFFGPGTRLTVL.